This T cell receptor beta chain originates from a study of beta chain features in type 1 diabetes. The study, taken as a whole, reports: Researchers report that Type 1 diabetes patients had moderately but significantly shorter TCRB CDR3s across all four CD4+ subsets. When cDNA is sequenced, cells with high TCR expression could be over-represented.

V shed 0 bases and J shed 6 bases, with 8 bases lying between them. Germline V gives CDR1 LGHNA, CDR2 YSLEER. This CDR3 is built from 14 residues. All of the isolated RNA was reverse transcribed, so expressed TCRB transcripts were sequenced. TCRdb's copy holds only in-frame clones and misses some; the assay was immunoSEQ multiplex PCR. The data contain under 200,000 clones, around 8.6% of them singletons. As concerns this clone: Its specificity is unknown. This same CDR3 is encoded by further DNA sequences in the sample.

The sequence was collected from a woman aged 18-30 years with type 1 diabetes. The chain employs TRBV4-3 and TRBJ2-2; D remains unclear. The sequenced sample consisted of central memory CD4+ T cells from blood. CDR3 protein: CASSQDLSPGELFF. DNA of the CDR3: TGCGCCAGCAGCCAAGATCTCTCTCCCGGGGAGCTGTTTTTT.